The 21 T cell receptor beta chains below were found in one sample sequenced in a study of T-cell memory formation after mild COVID-19. A single record per CDR3 protein comes from TCRdb applying MiXCR to the 5' RACE reads. The repertoire holds about 390,000 distinct CDR3 sequences, with more than 20% as singletons. The sample consisted of PBMCs or a T cell subset sorted from them (not recorded which). The receptors originated from an adult woman who had mild COVID-19 (a few samples of this study predate the infection). Cell type and time point are not known.

The V call is TRBV12-3 or TRBV12-4, the J call TRBJ1-1; D gene unclear. The CDR3 totals 12 residues. Trimming shortened V by 5 bases and J by 5 bases, and 9 bases separated the two germline ends. Here the CDR3 reads CASSTYGTEAFF. The DNA of the CDR3 is TGTGCCAGCAGTACCTACGGGACTGAAGCTTTCTTT.

This rearrangement joins TRBV7-9 to TRBJ2-7; D is perhaps TRBD1 or TRBD2 (6 bases each). V was cut by 0 bases and J by 9 bases, with 18 bases left in between. The CDR3 runs to 15 residues. Germline CDR1 SEHNR, CDR2 FQNEAQ (reference sequence). CDR3 nucleotide sequence: TGTGCCAGCAGCTTAGCCACGGGGGCCCCTGCTGGGCAGTACTTC. It is translated as CASSLATGAPAGQYF. Combining the CDR3 with reference TRBV7-9 and TRBJ2-7 gives the whole variable domain DTGVSQNPRHKITKRGQNVTFRCDPISEHNRLYWYRQTLGQGPEFLTYFQNEAQLEKSRLLSDRFSAERPKGSFSTLEIQRTEQGDSAMYLCASSLATGAPAGQYFGPGTRLTVT.

The table lists this clonotype with a few counts. This sequence joins TRBV4-3 and TRBJ2-3; 9 bases match TRBD2. With 3 bases clipped from V and 1 base from J, the junction kept 5 bases outside the gene matches. Germline V gene data show CDR1 as LGHNA and CDR2 as YSLEER. The CDR3 runs to 16 residues. The DNA for the CDR3 is TGCGCCAGCAGCCAGGGCGGGAGGGCCCGCACAGATACGCAGTATTTT. This encodes CASSQGGRARTDTQYF.

This clonotype was seen a few times. V is TRBV5-1 and J is TRBJ2-7, with 9 positions matching TRBD1. The length of the CDR3 is 15 residues. CDR1 is SGHRS and CDR2 is YFSETQ in the germline V gene. The V gene end was trimmed by 0 bases and the J gene end by 5 bases; junction bases not matched to a gene: 6. The CDR3 DNA sequence: TGCGCCAGCAGCTTGGGAGGGACAGGGATCCACGAGCAGTACTTC. Translation gives CASSLGGTGIHEQYF. The variable domain in full, with the rest retrieved from reference TRBV5-1 and TRBJ2-7, is KAGVTQTPRYLIKTRGQQVTLSCSPISGHRSVSWYQQTPGQGLQFLFEYFSETQRNKGNFPGRFSGRQFSNSRSEMNVSTLELGDSALYLCASSLGGTGIHEQYFGPGTRLTVT.

This chain joins TRBV3-1 and TRBJ2-5, with D unresolved. Germline assignment: CDR1 LGHDT and CDR2 YNNKEL (reference sequence). V was clipped by 7 bases and J by 7 bases, with 10 bases between them. There are 11 residues in the CDR3. The CDR3 reads CASNQIGTQYF. CDR3 in DNA: TGTGCCAGCAACCAGATTGGGACCCAGTACTTC.

In its sample, this clonotype was seen a few times. V is TRBV7-2 and J is TRBJ1-4, with D maybe TRBD1 (6 bases). This CDR3 region has 13 residues. Germline V lookup: CDR1 SGHTA, CDR2 FQGNSA. The V end was cut by 5 bases, the J end by 6 bases, with 10 bases between. CDR3 protein: CASSPGHHEKLFF. The DNA for the CDR3 is TGTGCCAGCAGCCCGGGACACCATGAAAAACTGTTTTTT.

The chain joins TRBV7-2 to TRBJ2-3; tentative D call: TRBD2 (6 bases). Trimming left V 5 bases short and J 2 bases short, with 17 bases between. CDR1 is SGHTA and CDR2 is FQGNSA in the germline V gene. There are 16 residues in the CDR3. CDR3 loop: CASSRFAGRNTDTQYF. The CDR3 DNA follows: TGTGCCAGCAGCAGGTTCGCGGGGAGAAACACAGATACGCAGTATTTT.

This clonotype was detected a few times. This chain links TRBV12-3 or TRBV12-4 with TRBJ1-2, with no clear D. Deletions cut 10 bases from V and 3 bases from J, with 9 bases between. The CDR3 totals 11 residues. The CDR3 here is CATAAYYGYTF. In nucleotides, the CDR3 is TGTGCCACCGCTGCGTACTATGGCTACACCTTC.

V and J are TRBV20-1 and TRBJ2-7, with 7 bases matching TRBD2. Trimming at V came to 5 bases and at J to 2 bases, leaving 6 bases not matched to a gene. The CDR3 runs to 13 residues. In germline, CDR1 is DFQATT, CDR2 SNEGSKA (reference sequence). The CDR3, as DNA: TGCAGTGCTGGGTCTAGCGGTACCTACGAGCAGTACTTC. Protein product: CSAGSSGTYEQYF.

This clonotype was found a few times. The gene calls are TRBV4-1 and TRBJ1-4; 8 bases match TRBD1. Trimming cost V 2 bases and J 2 bases; bases outside gene matches: 7. Germline V lookup: CDR1 MGHRA, CDR2 YSYEKL. The CDR3 spans 17 residues. CDR3 region: CASSQPRTGITNEKLFF. As DNA, the CDR3 is TGCGCCAGCAGCCAACCGAGGACAGGGATCACTAATGAAAAACTGTTTTTT.

The chain carries TRBV10-3 and TRBJ2-7, with 7 bases identical to TRBD1. This CDR3 is built from 14 residues. Per the germline V gene, CDR1 is ENHRY and CDR2 is SYGVKD. V lost 7 bases and J lost 0; bases outside the gene matches: 6. CDR3 residues: CAITDGTVSYEQYF. Written as DNA, the CDR3 is TGTGCCATCACTGACGGGACAGTCTCCTACGAGCAGTACTTC.

This clonotype was seen more than once but under ten times. The rearrangement joins TRBV7-6 to TRBJ2-4, with 8 bases that match TRBD2. Trimming cost V 1 base and J 0 bases; bases outside gene matches: 5. Germline values: CDR1 SGHVS, CDR2 FNYEAQ. There are 17 residues in the CDR3. The CDR3 spells CASSLVAGGLAKNIQYF. In DNA, the CDR3 is TGTGCCAGCAGCTTAGTGGCGGGGGGATTAGCCAAAAACATTCAGTACTTC. Combining the CDR3 with reference TRBV7-6 and TRBJ2-4 gives the whole variable domain GAGVSQSPRYKVTKRGQDVALRCDPISGHVSLYWYRQALGQGPEFLTYFNYEAQQDKSGLPNDRFSAERPEGSISTLTIQRTEQRDSAMYRCASSLVAGGLAKNIQYFGAGTRLSVL.

This sequence joins TRBV7-3 and TRBJ2-1; tentatively, D is TRBD1 (8 bases). The CDR3 spans 17 residues. V lost 5 bases and J lost 8, with 25 bases in between. Germline V gene data show CDR1 as SGHTA and CDR2 as FQGTGA. CDR3 nucleotide sequence: TGTGCCAGCAGCCCCTTCCTCGGGACAGGCCGGGGGGATGAGCAGTTCTTC. Residues: CASSPFLGTGRGDEQFF.

This clonotype turned up a few times. The DNA of the CDR3 is TGTGCCAGCAGCTCAGAGGCCTTCGGGGCCAACGTCCTGACTTTC. Translating gives CASSSEAFGANVLTF. The J gene is TRBJ2-6, the V gene TRBV7-9; D not certain. V shed 4 bases and J shed 4 bases, with 11 bases lying between them. The CDR3 runs to 15 residues. The germline gives CDR1 SEHNR, CDR2 FQNEAQ (reference sequence). Using reference TRBV7-9 and TRBJ2-6 for the parts outside the CDR3, the full variable domain is DTGVSQNPRHKITKRGQNVTFRCDPISEHNRLYWYRQTLGQGPEFLTYFQNEAQLEKSRLLSDRFSAERPKGSFSTLEIQRTEQGDSAMYLCASSSEAFGANVLTFGAGSRLTVL.

This clonotype has a handful of counts. CDR3 sequence (DNA): TGTGCCTGGAGTGTACGGGAGACCCAGTACTTC. It yields the protein CAWSVRETQYF. The rearrangement uses TRBV30 and TRBJ2-5; no clear D gene. From germline, CDR1 is GTSNPN and CDR2 SVGIG (reference sequence). V was pared by 0 bases and J by 5 bases, with 4 bases between. The length of the CDR3 is 11 residues. Based on the CDR3 plus reference TRBV30 and TRBJ2-5, the full variable domain is SQTIHQWPATLVQPVGSPLSLECTVEGTSNPNLYWYRQAAGRGLQLLFYSVGIGQISSEVPQNLSASRPQDRQFILSSKKLLLSDSGFYLCAWSVRETQYFGPGTRLLVL.

The chain is built from TRBV12-3 or TRBV12-4 and TRBJ1-5, with D unclear. V lost 5 bases and J lost 1, with 15 bases in between. CDR3 length: 16 residues. The CDR3 nucleotides read TGTGCCAGCAGTACCTCGCGAACAGAGAGCAATCAGCCCCAGCATTTT. Protein sequence: CASSTSRTESNQPQHF.

This chain links TRBV4-1 with TRBJ1-4; D remains unclear. The V and J ends lost 0 bases and 6 bases respectively, with 11 bases between them. CDR3 length equals 15 residues. CDR1 and CDR2 from the germline V gene are MGHRA and YSYEKL. The CDR3 DNA sequence: TGCGCCAGCAGCCAAGATTCTGGGATCGATGAAAAACTGTTTTTT. Its translation is CASSQDSGIDEKLFF.

There are a few counts of this clonotype. The chain joins TRBV12-3 or TRBV12-4 to TRBJ2-3, with 7 bases fitting TRBD2. V was clipped by 4 bases and J by 3 bases; unmatched bases: 7. The CDR3 is 15 residues long. CDR3 loop: CASSSSAGETDTQYF. The CDR3 nucleotides read TGTGCCAGCAGTTCTTCTGCGGGAGAGACAGATACGCAGTATTTT.

The chain combines TRBV12-3 or TRBV12-4 with TRBJ2-3; D possibly uses TRBD1 or TRBD2 (5 bases each). V lost 7 bases to trimming and J lost 4 bases, with 15 bases between them. The CDR3 has 14 residues. DNA for the CDR3: TGTGCCAGCACCCTAGTGGGGACCCCAGATACGCAGTATTTT. It codes for CASTLVGTPDTQYF.

The chain uses TRBV6-5 and TRBJ2-1; D remains ambiguous. The CDR3 has 16 residues. V dropped 5 bases and J dropped 0 bases, with 14 bases sitting between them. Per germline, CDR1 MNHEY and CDR2 SVGAGI. CDR3 DNA: TGTGCCAGCAGTCCACAACACCCGAGCTCCTACAATGAGCAGTTCTTC. Its translation: CASSPQHPSSYNEQFF.

This clonotype was recorded a few times. V usage is TRBV7-9 and J usage is TRBJ1-1; D unresolved. There are 14 residues in the CDR3. The V and J ends lost 4 bases and 5 bases respectively, with 14 bases between them. The V gene's germline CDR1 is SEHNR and CDR2 FQNEAQ (reference sequence). CDR3 residues: CASSYDADGTEAFF. CDR3 bases: TGTGCCAGCAGCTACGACGCGGATGGGACTGAAGCTTTCTTT.